A single sample gave rise to the 12 T cell receptor beta chains below, sequenced in a study of cytomegalovirus exposure and HLA in healthy donors. PCR used 60 Vbeta primers and 13 Jbeta primers. Here immunoSEQ multiplex PCR was the method, and the copy in TCRdb shows in-frame clones only, minus some. This table has approximately 140,000 clones, roughly 84% appearing once. Sequences were obtained from PBMCs. These receptors were taken from a girl aged 2 to 9 in good health and CMV-seronegative.

The V gene is TRBV11-1, the J gene TRBJ1-4; D perhaps matches TRBD1 (5 bases). The V end lost 5 bases, the J end lost 2 bases, and 9 bases lay between the germline ends. Germline CDR1 and CDR2: SGHAT and FQDESV (reference sequence). This CDR3 is 14 amino acids long. CDR3 residues: CASSQGPTNEKLFF. In DNA, the CDR3 is TGTGCCAGCAGCCAGGGTCCCACTAATGAAAAACTGTTTTTT. The full variable domain, completed using reference TRBV11-1 and TRBJ1-4, is EAEVAQSPRYKITEKSQAVAFWCDPISGHATLYWYRQILGQGPELLVQFQDESVVDDSQLPKDRFSAERLKGVDSTLKIQPAELGDSAMYLCASSQGPTNEKLFFGSGTQLSVL.

This clone was seen more than once but under ten times. The chain combines TRBV28 with TRBJ1-2; D unclear. This CDR3 contains 13 residues. The V end lost 1 base, the J end lost 4 bases, and 7 bases lay between the germline ends. Germline V gives CDR1 MDHEN, CDR2 SYDVKM. The CDR3 DNA reads as TGTGCCAGCAGTTTATCTGCAGGCTATGGCTACACCTTC. Translated, it gives CASSLSAGYGYTF.

The chain couples TRBV27 to TRBJ2-1, with 11 bases aligning to TRBD2. Trimming removed 5 bases from V and 5 bases from J; junction bases left unmatched: 2. Germline V gene lookup returns CDR1 MNHEY and CDR2 SMNVEV (reference sequence). The CDR3 covers 14 residues. In nucleotides, the CDR3 is TGTGCCAGCAGTCTTAGCGGGAGGGACAATGAGCAGTTCTTC. Amino acids: CASSLSGRDNEQFF.

The gene calls are TRBV6-1 and TRBJ2-7; the match to TRBD2 covers 8 bases. Losses at the gene ends were 5 bases for V and 2 bases for J; bases not matched to a gene: 5. Germline CDR1 is MNHNS and CDR2 is SASEGT. The CDR3 is 14 residues long. This chain's CDR3 is CASSPLAVTYEQYF. CDR3 nucleotide sequence: TGTGCCAGCAGTCCACTAGCGGTAACCTACGAGCAGTACTTC.

This chain connects TRBV19 to TRBJ2-7; possibly TRBD1 for D (5 bases). The CDR3 runs to 14 residues. CDR1 LNHDA and CDR2 SQIVND come from the germline V gene (reference sequence). V was cut by 3 bases and J by 2 bases, with 11 bases left in between. The CDR3 region is CASSIALTAYEQYF. As DNA, the CDR3 is TGTGCCAGTAGTATTGCGTTGACAGCCTACGAGCAGTACTTC.

CDR3 DNA sequence: TGCGCCAGCAGCCAGAGTGGTAGCAATCAGCCCCAGCATTTT. Residues: CASSQSGSNQPQHF. This sequence joins TRBV4-3 and TRBJ1-5; no clear D gene. V lost 3 bases to trimming and J lost 0 bases, with 6 bases between them. The CDR3 covers 14 residues. In germline, CDR1 is LGHNA, CDR2 YSLEER.

The rearrangement joins TRBV6-5 to TRBJ2-7; TRBD1 is a possible D gene (6 bases). The CDR3 runs to 14 residues. From germline, CDR1 is MNHEY and CDR2 SVGAGI. The V end was cut by 6 bases, the J end by 6 bases, with 18 bases between. In nucleotides, the CDR3 is TGTGCCAGCAGCAGACAACAGGGTTCACGCGAGCAGTACTTC. Amino acids: CASSRQQGSREQYF.

This clone was found once. The chain employs TRBV5-1 and TRBJ2-2; possible D gene TRBD1, 6 bases. The V gene lost 3 bases and the J gene lost 0 bases, with 9 bases spanning the gap. The CDR3 runs 15 residues. From germline, CDR1 is SGHRS and CDR2 YFSETQ. CDR3 sequence reads: CASSSGQTNTGELFF. The CDR3 DNA sequence: TGCGCCAGCAGCTCTGGACAGACGAACACCGGGGAGCTGTTTTTT.

J is TRBJ2-4 and V is TRBV7-6, with D possibly matching TRBD1 (5 bases). V was trimmed by 1 base and J by 3 bases, leaving 13 bases between them. The CDR3 totals 16 residues. CDR1 is SGHVS and CDR2 is FNYEAQ in the germline V gene. The CDR3 here is CASSLGTRVGKNIQYF. The CDR3 bases are TGTGCCAGCAGCTTAGGGACAAGGGTTGGCAAAAACATTCAGTACTTC. The full variable domain, its missing parts supplied by reference TRBV7-6 and TRBJ2-4, is GAGVSQSPRYKVTKRGQDVALRCDPISGHVSLYWYRQALGQGPEFLTYFNYEAQQDKSGLPNDRFSAERPEGSISTLTIQRTEQRDSAMYRCASSLGTRVGKNIQYFGAGTRLSVL.

The chain uses TRBV5-5 and TRBJ2-1; 8 nucleotides line up with TRBD2. Unmatched junction bases numbered 5, after V lost 2 bases and J lost 1 base. Germline CDR1 SGHKS, CDR2 YYEKEE (reference sequence). CDR3 size: 16 residues. CDR3 sequence: CASSFGGDSSYNEQFF. CDR3 nucleotides: TGTGCCAGCAGCTTCGGGGGGGACTCGTCCTACAATGAGCAGTTCTTC.

The rearrangement links TRBV5-1 to TRBJ2-2, with D maybe TRBD2 (6 bases). There are 15 residues in the CDR3. Germline V lookup: CDR1 SGHRS, CDR2 YFSETQ. V was pared by 4 bases and J by 2 bases, with 12 bases between. This CDR3 reads CASSAGTVNTGELFF. The CDR3 nucleotides read TGCGCCAGCAGCGCGGGGACCGTAAACACCGGGGAGCTGTTTTTT.

This rearrangement joins TRBV4-2 to TRBJ1-5; possible D gene TRBD1, 5 bases. Germline V gene sequence: CDR1 LGHNA, CDR2 YNFKEQ. The length of the CDR3 is 15 residues. The V and J ends lost 5 bases and 1 base respectively, with 12 bases between them. The CDR3 coding sequence is TGTGCCAGCAGCTCTACTGGGGGGAGCAATCAGCCCCAGCATTTT. Translation: CASSSTGGSNQPQHF.